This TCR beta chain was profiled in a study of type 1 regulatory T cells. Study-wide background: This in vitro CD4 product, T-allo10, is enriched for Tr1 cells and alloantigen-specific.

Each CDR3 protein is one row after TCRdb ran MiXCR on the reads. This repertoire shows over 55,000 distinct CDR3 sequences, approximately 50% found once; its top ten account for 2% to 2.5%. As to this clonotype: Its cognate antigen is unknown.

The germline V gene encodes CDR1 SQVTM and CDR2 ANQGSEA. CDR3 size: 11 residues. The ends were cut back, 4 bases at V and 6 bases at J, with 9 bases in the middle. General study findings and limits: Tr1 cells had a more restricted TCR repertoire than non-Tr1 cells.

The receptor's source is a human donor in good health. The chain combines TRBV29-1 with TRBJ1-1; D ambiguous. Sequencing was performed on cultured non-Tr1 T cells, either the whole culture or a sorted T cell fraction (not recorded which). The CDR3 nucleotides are TGCAGCGTTGTCCCTCTAGCTGAAGCTTTCTTT. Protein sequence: CSVVPLAEAFF.